This TCR beta chain was recorded in a study of shared clonotypes between healthy human individuals. The assay was immunoSEQ multiplex PCR, and TCRdb's table has in-frame clones only and misses some. The table lists about 820,000 clones, around 92% of them singletons, with about 25% in the top ten. Trimming took 2 bases from V and 6 from J, leaving 5 bases between them. Germline CDR1 SGHNT, CDR2 YYREEE (reference sequence). The CDR3 has 12 residues. Cells designated naive CD8 were CD45RO-negative and were positively selected for CCR7, with terminally differentiated effector memory CD45RA+ cells excluded.

The material sequenced was naive CD8+ T cells sorted from blood. The receptor comes from a man aged 30 to 39 in good health. V is TRBV5-4 and J is TRBJ2-2; no clear D gene. CDR3 sequence reads: CASSFGPGELFF. The CDR3 DNA is TGTGCCAGCAGCTTCGGGCCCGGGGAGCTGTTTTTT.